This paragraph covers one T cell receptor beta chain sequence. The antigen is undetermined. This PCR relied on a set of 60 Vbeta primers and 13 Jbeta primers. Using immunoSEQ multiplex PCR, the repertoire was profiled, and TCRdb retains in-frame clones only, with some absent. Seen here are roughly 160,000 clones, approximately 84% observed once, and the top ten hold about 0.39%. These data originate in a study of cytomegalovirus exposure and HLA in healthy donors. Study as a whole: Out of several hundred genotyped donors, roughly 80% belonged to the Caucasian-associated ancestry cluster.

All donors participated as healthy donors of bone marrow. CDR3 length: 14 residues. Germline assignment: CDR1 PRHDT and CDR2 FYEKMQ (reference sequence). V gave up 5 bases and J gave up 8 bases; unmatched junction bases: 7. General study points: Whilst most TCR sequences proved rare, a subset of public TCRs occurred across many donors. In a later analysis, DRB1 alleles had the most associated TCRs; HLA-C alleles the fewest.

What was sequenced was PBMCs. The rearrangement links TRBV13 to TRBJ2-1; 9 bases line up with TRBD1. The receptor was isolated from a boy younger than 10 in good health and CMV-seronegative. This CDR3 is CASSRTGARDEQFF. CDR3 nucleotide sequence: TGTGCCAGCAGCAGGACAGGGGCCCGGGATGAGCAGTTCTTC.